These 32 T cell receptor beta chains share one sample of origin, sequenced in a study of cytomegalovirus exposure and HLA in healthy donors. Researchers ran the PCR with 60 Vbeta and 13 Jbeta primers. Sequencing was performed with immunoSEQ multiplex PCR; in TCRdb, only in-frame clones are kept and a portion is missing. The data show some 96,000 clones, with around three quarters seen just once and more than 1.5% held by the top ten. The sample was PBMCs. The receptors come from a man aged 40-49 years in good health and CMV-seronegative.

There are a few counts of this clone. This sequence may be a read error, since a much larger clone differs from it by one base. The CDR3 sequence is CASSFVYYEQYF. As DNA, the CDR3 is TGTGCCAGCAGCTTCGTCTACTACGAGCAGTACTTC. This chain connects TRBV5-4 to TRBJ2-7; D unclear. The length of the CDR3 is 12 residues. Germline V gene data show CDR1 as SGHNT and CDR2 as YYREEE (reference sequence). Between the trimmed V and J ends, which lost 2 bases and 3 bases, there was a span of 6 bases.

J is TRBJ1-2 and V is TRBV18; D not certain. This CDR3 is built from 14 residues. V was cut by 2 bases and J by 7 bases, with 14 bases left in between. Germline V CDR1 and CDR2: KGHSH, LQKENI. The CDR3 sequence: CASSPSEGASGYTF. CDR3 sequence (DNA): TGTGCCAGCTCACCATCGGAGGGAGCATCTGGCTACACCTTC.

V is TRBV28 and J is TRBJ2-3; a weak D match, TRBD2 (6 bases). The germline V gene encodes CDR1 MDHEN and CDR2 SYDVKM. CDR3 length equals 15 residues. The V end was cut by 6 bases, the J end by 0 bases, with 13 bases between. The CDR3 loop reads CASSNLAPSTDTQYF. CDR3 coding DNA: TGTGCCAGCAGCAACCTAGCGCCAAGCACAGATACGCAGTATTTT. Complete variable domain (other parts from reference TRBV28 and TRBJ2-3): DVKVTQSSRYLVKRTGEKVFLECVQDMDHENMFWYRQDPGLGLRLIYFSYDVKMKEKGDIPEGYSVSREKKERFSLILESASTNQTSMYLCASSNLAPSTDTQYFGPGTRLTVL.

The rearrangement links TRBV6-5 to TRBJ2-7, with D maybe TRBD2 (5 bases). The V gene's germline CDR1 is MNHEY and CDR2 SVGAGI. V was clipped by 6 bases and J by 4 bases, with 19 bases between them. This CDR3 is 15 amino acids long. CDR3 sequence reads: CASRRPGIGVYEQYF. The CDR3 bases are TGTGCCAGCAGGAGACCGGGAATCGGAGTTTACGAGCAGTACTTC.

This clone was recorded only once. This chain links TRBV7-2 with TRBJ2-7; 8 bases are a match to TRBD1. The trim removed 3 bases at V and 6 bases at J, leaving 7 bases unmatched. The CDR3 has 14 amino acids. CDR1 and CDR2 (germline): SGHTA, FQGNSA. The CDR3 DNA sequence: TGTGCCAGCAGCTTCGACAGGGGCCCGCGCGAGCAGTACTTC. It specifies CASSFDRGPREQYF. Full variable domain (outside the CDR3, taken from reference TRBV7-2 and TRBJ2-7): GAGVSQSPSNKVTEKGKDVELRCDPISGHTALYWYRQSLGQGLEFLIYFQGNSAPDKSGLPSDRFSAERTGGSVSTLTIQRTQQEDSAVYLCASSFDRGPREQYFGPGTRLTVT.

As DNA, the CDR3 is TGTGCCAGTAGTATAATGGGACAGACCTATGGCTACACCTTC. Its translation is CASSIMGQTYGYTF. The chain links TRBV19 to TRBJ1-2; 7 nucleotides match TRBD1. This CDR3 has 14 residues. The germline V gene has CDR1 LNHDA and CDR2 SQIVND (reference sequence). J was trimmed by 4 bases and V by 2 bases; bases with no gene match: 4.

This clone came up a few times. This sequence joins TRBV18 and TRBJ2-1, with D tentatively TRBD1 (6 bases). Germline CDR1 KGHSH, CDR2 LQKENI. V shed 2 bases and J shed 5 bases, with 19 bases lying between them. The CDR3 has 17 residues. The DNA for the CDR3 is TGTGCCAGCTCACCAACATTTCTTGGACAGACAAACAATGAGCAGTTCTTC. It encodes CASSPTFLGQTNNEQFF. Using reference TRBV18 and TRBJ2-1 for the parts outside the CDR3, the full variable domain is NAGVMQNPRHLVRRRGQEARLRCSPMKGHSHVYWYRQLPEEGLKFMVYLQKENIIDESGMPKERFSAEFPKEGPSILRIQQVVRGDSAAYFCASSPTFLGQTNNEQFFGPGTRLTVL.

The chain joins TRBV18 to TRBJ2-3; 7 bases map to TRBD2. This CDR3 is 17 amino acids long. Germline CDR1 KGHSH, CDR2 LQKENI. J gave up 4 bases and V 2 bases, and 12 bases lay outside the gene matches. DNA for the CDR3: TGTGCCAGCTCACCATTGGCGGGAGCAAATAGAGCAGATACGCAGTATTTT. Its protein product is CASSPLAGANRADTQYF.

This clone showed up just a few times. This chain uses TRBV7-2 with TRBJ2-7; 7 bases align to TRBD1. Germline CDR1 reads SGHTA; CDR2 reads FQGNSA. The CDR3 covers 16 residues. Unmatched junction bases numbered 12, after V lost 5 bases and J lost 2 bases. For the CDR3, the DNA is TGTGCCAGCAGCAGCCCGACTACAGGGGAAACCTACGAGCAGTACTTC. Residues: CASSSPTTGETYEQYF.

The chain carries TRBV14 and TRBJ1-4; D is undetermined. V was trimmed by 6 bases and J by 5 bases, leaving 10 bases between them. CDR1 is SGHDN, CDR2 FVKESK, per germline. This CDR3 region has 13 residues. In nucleotides, the CDR3 is TGTGCCAGCAGGACGGGAGGCAATGAAAAACTGTTTTTT. It codes for CASRTGGNEKLFF.

This chain uses TRBV11-2 with TRBJ2-7, with a possible D match to TRBD1 (6 bases). Trimming took off 4 bases at V and 6 bases at J, with 10 bases between the two ends. CDR1 and CDR2 from the germline V gene are SGHAT and FQNNGV. This CDR3 contains 12 residues. This CDR3 reads CASSSRGGEQYF. In DNA form, the CDR3 reads TGTGCCAGCAGCTCACGAGGGGGCGAGCAGTACTTC.

CDR3 in amino acids: CASSLGAQGVQNGYTF. The CDR3 nucleotides read TGTGCCAGCAGCTTAGGGGCTCAGGGGGTTCAGAATGGCTACACCTTC. The chain links TRBV11-2 to TRBJ1-2; the match to TRBD1 covers 7 bases. V lost 1 base to trimming and J lost 6 bases; unmatched junction nucleotides: 11. Germline V gene sequence: CDR1 SGHAT, CDR2 FQNNGV. The CDR3 is 16 amino acids.

The chain combines TRBV6-5 with TRBJ2-1; D not certain. The CDR3 is 13 residues long. Deletions cut 6 bases from V and 2 bases from J, with 8 bases between. In germline, CDR1 is MNHEY, CDR2 SVGAGI. The CDR3 DNA follows: TGTGCCAGCAGCAACGGTCCCTACAATGAGCAGTTCTTC. Translation: CASSNGPYNEQFF.

The rearrangement uses TRBV28 and TRBJ1-3; D possibly corresponds to TRBD1 (6 bases). This CDR3 has 14 amino acids. Germline loops: CDR1 MDHEN, CDR2 SYDVKM. The V and J ends lost 3 bases and 4 bases respectively, with 10 bases between them. The CDR3 here is CASSFGGRGNTIYF. Here the CDR3 DNA reads TGTGCCAGCAGTTTCGGGGGGCGAGGAAACACCATATATTTT.

This clone was observed a handful of times. This sequence joins TRBV11-2 and TRBJ2-7; 7 nucleotides align to TRBD2. The germline V gene encodes CDR1 SGHAT and CDR2 FQNNGV. The CDR3 runs to 14 residues. V dropped 5 bases and J dropped 0; count of bases not matched to a gene: 4. The CDR3 sequence: CASSPASGSYEQYF. For the CDR3, the DNA is TGTGCCAGCAGCCCGGCTAGCGGCTCCTACGAGCAGTACTTC.

This sequence joins TRBV4-3 and TRBJ2-1; no clear D. CDR3 length: 16 amino acids. From germline, CDR1 is LGHNA and CDR2 YSLEER. V shed 0 bases and J shed 6 bases, with 15 bases lying between them. For the CDR3, the DNA is TGCGCCAGCAGCCAAGATTGGATCAGGTTGGGCAATGAGCAGTTCTTC. It specifies CASSQDWIRLGNEQFF.

The CDR3 bases are TGTGCCAGCAGCCAAGTTCTTAGCCAGCAAGACGAGCAGTACTTC. Translation: CASSQVLSQQDEQYF. This chain joins TRBV4-2 and TRBJ2-7, with D unresolved. The germline V and J ends were trimmed by 1 base and 5 bases, with 15 bases remaining between them. The CDR3 is made up of 15 amino acids. Germline CDR1 is LGHNA and CDR2 is YNFKEQ.

This chain uses TRBV7-7 with TRBJ1-4; 10 bases fit TRBD1. Losses at the gene ends were 5 bases for V and 10 bases for J; bases not matched to a gene: 7. The germline V gene has CDR1 SSHAT and CDR2 FNYEAQ (reference sequence). CDR3 length equals 14 residues. The CDR3 sequence is CASSVGQGNGKLFF. The CDR3 nucleotides are TGTGCCAGCAGCGTGGGACAGGGGAACGGAAAACTGTTTTTT.

The chain links TRBV5-8 to TRBJ2-2; 7 bases align to TRBD1. The CDR3 is 17 amino acids. After removal of 1 base from V and 1 base from J, the junction contained 7 bases not matched to a gene. The germline V gene has CDR1 SGHTS and CDR2 YDEGEE. In DNA, the CDR3 is TGTGCCAGCAGCTTGAGTAAGGGACAGCAGAACACCGGGGAGCTGTTTTTT. Translation: CASSLSKGQQNTGELFF.

For this clone: One end of the junction fails to match germline, which may point to a read error. The chain combines TRBV6-6 with TRBJ2-1; TRBD1 is a possible D gene (5 bases). There are 15 residues in the CDR3. CDR1 is MNHNY, CDR2 SVGAGI, per germline (reference sequence). The CDR3 nucleotides are TGTGCCAGCAGTGACTCGACCGTGGGGCTCAATGAGCAGTTCTTC. Amino acid sequence: CASSDSTVGLNEQFF.

The chain uses TRBV19 and TRBJ2-5; D might be TRBD1 (5 bases). The CDR3 consists of 13 residues. V was trimmed by 5 bases and J by 5 bases, leaving 12 bases between them. Germline assignment: CDR1 LNHDA and CDR2 SQIVND (reference sequence). The chain's CDR3 is CASSALRAETQYF. The CDR3 bases are TGTGCCAGTAGTGCTCTCAGGGCTGAGACCCAGTACTTC.

This clone was counted between two and nine times. The rearrangement uses TRBV4-2 and TRBJ2-2, with 11 positions matching TRBD2. This CDR3 region has 16 residues. Germline V CDR1 and CDR2: LGHNA, YNFKEQ. V trimming: 4 bases; J trimming: 0 bases; junction bases outside the gene matches: 1. As DNA, the CDR3 is TGTGCCAGCAGCCCGACTAGCGGGGCGAACACCGGGGAGCTGTTTTTT. Its protein product is CASSPTSGANTGELFF.

The chain combines TRBV21-1 with TRBJ1-5; the D segment call TRBD1 is taken from the table without a DNA check. TRBV21-1 has pseudogene status. This CDR3 region has 14 residues. The CDR3 region has the DNA TGTGCCAGCTCTGTACAGGGGGAGGATCAGCCCCAGCATTTT. As protein: CASSVQGEDQPQHF.

The chain recombines TRBV5-1 with TRBJ2-7, with TRBD1 matching 8 bases. Trimming cost V 7 bases and J 6 bases; bases outside gene matches: 18. The V gene's germline CDR1 is SGHRS and CDR2 YFSETQ. The CDR3 covers 16 residues. This chain's CDR3 is CASDLGTRTGISEQYF. The CDR3 DNA sequence: TGCGCCAGCGACCTAGGGACGCGGACAGGGATCTCCGAGCAGTACTTC.

The sample holds a few counts of this clone. J is TRBJ1-1 and V is TRBV4-1; 7 nucleotides line up with TRBD1. With V trimmed by 6 bases and J by 4 bases, 8 bases remained unmatched. The CDR3 loop spans 14 amino acids. Germline loops: CDR1 MGHRA, CDR2 YSYEKL. The CDR3 reads CASRRDRLSTEAFF. CDR3 DNA: TGCGCCAGCAGGCGGGACAGACTGAGCACTGAAGCTTTCTTT.

This clone was observed a few times. The chain joins TRBV5-1 to TRBJ2-7; D is possibly TRBD2 (6 bases). The CDR3 is 16 amino acids. Deletions cut 0 bases from V and 2 bases from J, with 15 bases between. Looked up from germline, CDR1 is SGHRS and CDR2 is YFSETQ. CDR3 protein: CASSLAVGGPPYEQYF. CDR3 bases: TGCGCCAGCAGCTTGGCTGTCGGGGGACCCCCCTACGAGCAGTACTTC.

This clone was seen only once. V usage is TRBV7-2 and J usage is TRBJ2-7; 11 nucleotides match TRBD2. J was trimmed by 4 bases and V by 6 bases; bases with no gene match: 8. This CDR3 is built from 15 residues. The germline gives CDR1 SGHTA, CDR2 FQGNSA. The CDR3 region is CASRSTSGVWYEQYF. In DNA form, the CDR3 reads TGTGCCAGCAGGTCGACTAGCGGGGTGTGGTACGAGCAGTACTTC.

This chain joins TRBV6-4 and TRBJ1-2; no clear D gene. Trimming cost V 5 bases and J 9 bases, with 16 bases left between them. This CDR3 comprises 13 residues. Germline assignment: CDR1 MRHNA and CDR2 SNTAGT. The DNA of the CDR3 is TGTGCCAGCAGTCGCAAGCCTGAAACGAGCTACACCTTC. Its protein product is CASSRKPETSYTF.

This clone was detected only a few times. V is TRBV4-3 and J is TRBJ2-5; tentatively, D is TRBD2 (6 bases). Germline V gene lookup returns CDR1 LGHNA and CDR2 YSLEER. The CDR3 length is 16 residues. V lost 0 bases and J lost 2, with 13 bases in between. The CDR3 DNA sequence: TGCGCCAGCAGCCAAGAATGGAGGGGTGGACAAGAGACCCAGTACTTC. It encodes CASSQEWRGGQETQYF.

The chain is built from TRBV5-4 and TRBJ2-1; the D gene is possibly TRBD2 (6 bases). CDR3 length: 13 amino acids. V shed 3 bases and J shed 7 bases, with 11 bases lying between them. Germline CDR1 is SGHNT and CDR2 is YYREEE (reference sequence). CDR3: CASSWGVGNEQFF. The CDR3, as DNA: TGTGCCAGCAGCTGGGGGGTAGGGAATGAGCAGTTCTTC.

The V and J genes are TRBV4-3 and TRBJ1-2; D remains ambiguous. V shed 0 bases and J shed 8 bases, with 13 bases lying between them. Germline loops: CDR1 LGHNA, CDR2 YSLEER. This CDR3 is built from 14 residues. CDR3 bases: TGCGCCAGCAGCCAAGATTCCATCAACAAAGGCTACACCTTC. Protein sequence: CASSQDSINKGYTF.

This chain uses TRBV7-2 with TRBJ2-2; 8 positions agree with TRBD2. The CDR3 totals 14 residues. Germline CDR1 reads SGHTA; CDR2 reads FQGNSA. J lost 4 bases, V lost 5 bases, and 3 bases had no gene match. Here the CDR3 reads CASSRREGTGELFF. The CDR3 DNA is TGTGCCAGCAGCCGCCGGGAGGGCACCGGGGAGCTGTTTTTT.